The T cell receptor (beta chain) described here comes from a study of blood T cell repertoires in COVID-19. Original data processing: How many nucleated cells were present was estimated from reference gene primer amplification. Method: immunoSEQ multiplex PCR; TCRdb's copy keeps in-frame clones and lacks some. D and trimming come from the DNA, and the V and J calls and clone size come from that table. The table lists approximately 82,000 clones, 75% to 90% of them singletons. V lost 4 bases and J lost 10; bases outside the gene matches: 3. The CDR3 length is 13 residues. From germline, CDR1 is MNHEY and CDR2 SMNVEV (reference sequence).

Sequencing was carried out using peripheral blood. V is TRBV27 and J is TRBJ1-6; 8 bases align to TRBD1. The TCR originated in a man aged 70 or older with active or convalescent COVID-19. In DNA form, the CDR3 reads TGTGCCAGCAGTTGGACAGGGTCATCACCCCTCCACTTT. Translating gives CASSWTGSSPLHF.